Detailed here is one T cell receptor (beta chain). Its specific antigen is unknown. No base-level quality is on record; no much larger clone is a single base apart. The data originate from a study of T cell responses to AZD1222 COVID-19 vaccine (dated by TCRdb to the early 2020s). For the study in its entirety: Because spike-specific TCR depth and breadth did not differ between the two schedules, AZD1222 recipients who got a second dose at roughly 4 weeks were pooled with those who got a second dose at roughly 12 weeks. A total of around 240 trial participants underwent TCR sequencing, of whom about 210 received two doses of AZD1222 and 26 received two doses of the MenACWY control vaccine. Trial participants were enrolled into age subgroups of 18-55, 56-69 and 70-plus years, which contained 148, 28 and 57 TCR-sequenced participants, respectively. Summary of the overall study and its limitations: In the small 56-69-year group, the increase in depth fell short of significance, most likely because of low power. Only five to seven AZD1222 recipients were SARS-CoV-2 seropositive at baseline, limiting conclusions about previously exposed vaccinees. A significant rise in spike-specific TCR breadth and depth was observed after two AZD1222 doses relative to day 0 and relative to MenACWY recipients. CD4 TCRs associated with the vaccine covered the entire spike protein, and the dominant responses were in regions 160-218 and 743-854. Most participants were white British and females outnumbered males, and the authors suggested that clonal diversity may have been underestimated. Because no day 14 peak-response samples were available, the repertoires could be characterized only after the peak T cell response. Nearly half of unique spike-specific TCRs reportedly recognized epitopes outside regions mutated in the B.1.351 and B.1.1.7 variants.

CDR1 and CDR2 (MNHNS, SASEGT) derive from the germline V gene. Germline trimming amounts to 0 bases on V and 5 bases on J, with 10 as the count of junction bases outside the gene matches. Its CDR3 holds 17 amino acids, cysteine through phenylalanine. Only the CDR3 DNA is retained, 51 bases long and in frame from the first base. Reading the label with the study, this specimen's time point is: baseline before first vaccination. The vaccinee samples were drawn from two UK trials, COV001 and COV002, one of which was a single-blind randomized controlled phase 2/3 trial testing AZD1222 (ChAdOx1 nCoV-19) in healthy adults. Trial participant PBMC samples were collected at day 0 and day 28 after the second dose for TCRbeta chain sequencing. The CDR3 regions of human TCRbeta chains were analyzed by immunosequencing. The paper's processing steps were these. Repertoire TCRs were checked for matches against a reference library of SARS-CoV-2-specific TCRs that had been generated using the MIRA antigen-specificity platform. Breadth meant the fraction of unique TCRs that were SARS-CoV-2-associated, whereas depth meant the fraction of total T cells that were SARS-CoV-2-associated. Each spike-specific TCR was assigned to its reactive spike region and to a CD4 or CD8 class using the MIRA data. Log10-transformed breadth and depth values were compared by one-way ANOVA with Sidak's multiple comparisons tests. TCRdb took this table from immuneACCESS and kept in-frame rearrangements with V and J called. Such tables lack part of the clones; where checked against another copy, unresolved V genes explain under half of the gap, and the rest is unexplained. V, J and clone size derive from that table, while D and trimming were established from the DNA sequence. The sample table lists 95,000 to 150,000 clones, roughly nine tenths of them with a count of one. Together, the top ten hold 4.4% of the sample.

The receptor's source is an adult in good health. Here the sequenced sample was peripheral blood, taken on day 0 of AZD1222 vaccination. The V and J segments used are TRBV6-1 and TRBJ2-5; TRBD2 agrees with 9 junctional bases. The nucleotides are TGTGCCAGCAGTGAAGCGAGGTCGGCGGGGGGGCAGGAGACCCAGTACTTC. Its protein reads: CASSEARSAGGQETQYF.